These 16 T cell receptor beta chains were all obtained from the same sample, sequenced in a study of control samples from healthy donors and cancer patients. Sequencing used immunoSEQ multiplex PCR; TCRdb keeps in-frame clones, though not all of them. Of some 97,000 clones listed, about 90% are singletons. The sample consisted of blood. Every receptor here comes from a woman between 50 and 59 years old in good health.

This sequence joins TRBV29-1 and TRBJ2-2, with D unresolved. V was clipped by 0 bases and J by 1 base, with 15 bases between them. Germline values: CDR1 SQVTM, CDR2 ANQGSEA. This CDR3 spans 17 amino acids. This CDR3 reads CSVEEFRAQMNTGELFF. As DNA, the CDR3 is TGCAGCGTTGAAGAGTTTAGGGCACAAATGAACACCGGGGAGCTGTTTTTT.

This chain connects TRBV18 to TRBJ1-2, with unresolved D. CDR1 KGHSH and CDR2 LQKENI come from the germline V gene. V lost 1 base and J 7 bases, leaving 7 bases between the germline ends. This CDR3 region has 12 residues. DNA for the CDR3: TGTGCCAGCTCACCACGGTTGGCTGGCTACACCTTC. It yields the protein CASSPRLAGYTF.

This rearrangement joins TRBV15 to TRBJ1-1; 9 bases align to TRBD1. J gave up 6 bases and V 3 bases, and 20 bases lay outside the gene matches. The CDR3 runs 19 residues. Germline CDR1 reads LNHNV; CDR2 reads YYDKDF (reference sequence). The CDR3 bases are TGTGCCACCAGCAGCTCTTTTAGGGACAGGGACCGGGGGCGGGCTGAAGCTTTCTTT. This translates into CATSSSFRDRDRGRAEAFF. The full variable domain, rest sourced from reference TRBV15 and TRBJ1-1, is DAMVIQNPRYQVTQFGKPVTLSCSQTLNHNVMYWYQQKSSQAPKLLFHYYDKDFNNEADTPDNFQSRRPNTSFCFLDIRSPGLGDTAMYLCATSSSFRDRDRGRAEAFFGQGTRLTVV.

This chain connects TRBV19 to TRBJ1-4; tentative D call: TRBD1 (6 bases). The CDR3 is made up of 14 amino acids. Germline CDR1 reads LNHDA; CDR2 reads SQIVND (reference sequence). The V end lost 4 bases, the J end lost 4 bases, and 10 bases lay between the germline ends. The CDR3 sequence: CASSTTGFNEKLFF. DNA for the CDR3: TGTGCCAGTAGTACGACAGGCTTTAATGAAAAACTGTTTTTT. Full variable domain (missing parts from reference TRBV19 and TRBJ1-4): DGGITQSPKYLFRKEGQNVTLSCEQNLNHDAMYWYRQDPGQGLRLIYYSQIVNDFQKGDIAEGYSVSREKKESFPLTVTSAQKNPTAFYLCASSTTGFNEKLFFGSGTQLSVL.

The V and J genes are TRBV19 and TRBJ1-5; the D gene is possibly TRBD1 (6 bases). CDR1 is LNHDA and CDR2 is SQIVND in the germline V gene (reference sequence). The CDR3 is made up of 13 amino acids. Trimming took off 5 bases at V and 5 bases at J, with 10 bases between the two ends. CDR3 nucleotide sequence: TGTGCCAGTAGTGTCGAGGGGGATCAGCCCCAGCATTTT. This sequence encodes CASSVEGDQPQHF.

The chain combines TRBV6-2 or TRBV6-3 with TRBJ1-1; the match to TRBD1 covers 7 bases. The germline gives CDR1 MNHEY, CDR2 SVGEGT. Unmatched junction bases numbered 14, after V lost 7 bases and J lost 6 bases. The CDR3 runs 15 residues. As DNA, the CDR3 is TGTGCCAGCAACCCCCCCGGCAGGGGGTTTGCTGAAGCTTTCTTT. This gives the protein CASNPPGRGFAEAFF.

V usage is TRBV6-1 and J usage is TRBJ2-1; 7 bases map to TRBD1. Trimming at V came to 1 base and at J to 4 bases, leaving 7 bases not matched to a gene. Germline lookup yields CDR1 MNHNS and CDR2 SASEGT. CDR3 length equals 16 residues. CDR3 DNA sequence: TGTGCCAGCAGTGAAGAGGAAAGGGGGCCTTACAATGAGCAGTTCTTC. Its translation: CASSEEERGPYNEQFF.

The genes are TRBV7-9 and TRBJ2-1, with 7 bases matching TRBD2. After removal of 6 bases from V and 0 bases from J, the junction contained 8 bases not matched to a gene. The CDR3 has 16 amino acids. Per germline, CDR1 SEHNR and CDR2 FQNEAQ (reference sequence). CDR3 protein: CASRFLAVSSYNEQFF. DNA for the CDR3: TGTGCCAGCAGATTTCTAGCGGTTAGCTCCTACAATGAGCAGTTCTTC.

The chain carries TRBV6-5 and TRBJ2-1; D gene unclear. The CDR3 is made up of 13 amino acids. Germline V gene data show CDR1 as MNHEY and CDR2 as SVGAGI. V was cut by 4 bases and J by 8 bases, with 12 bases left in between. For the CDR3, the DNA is TGTGCCAGCAGTTCGGGCAGTTGGGATGAGCAGTTCTTC. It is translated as CASSSGSWDEQFF.

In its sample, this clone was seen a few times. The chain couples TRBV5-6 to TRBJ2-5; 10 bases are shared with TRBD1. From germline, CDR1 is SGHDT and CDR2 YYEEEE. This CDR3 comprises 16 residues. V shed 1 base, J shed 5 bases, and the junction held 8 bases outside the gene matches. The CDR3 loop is CASSLPGTGEFETQYF. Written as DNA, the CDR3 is TGTGCCAGCAGCTTGCCCGGGACAGGGGAATTTGAGACCCAGTACTTC.

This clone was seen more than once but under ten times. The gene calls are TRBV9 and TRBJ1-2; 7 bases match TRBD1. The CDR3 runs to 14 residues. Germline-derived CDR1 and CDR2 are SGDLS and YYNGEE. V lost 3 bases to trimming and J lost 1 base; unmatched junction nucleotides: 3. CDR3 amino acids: CASSARDSNYGYTF. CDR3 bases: TGTGCCAGCAGCGCGCGGGACAGTAACTATGGCTACACCTTC.

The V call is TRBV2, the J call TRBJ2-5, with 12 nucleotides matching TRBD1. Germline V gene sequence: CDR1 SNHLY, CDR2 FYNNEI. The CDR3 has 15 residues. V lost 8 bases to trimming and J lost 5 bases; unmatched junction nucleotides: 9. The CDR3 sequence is CASCRDRGRGETQYF. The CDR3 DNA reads TGTGCCAGCTGCCGGGACAGGGGGCGCGGGGAGACCCAGTACTTC.

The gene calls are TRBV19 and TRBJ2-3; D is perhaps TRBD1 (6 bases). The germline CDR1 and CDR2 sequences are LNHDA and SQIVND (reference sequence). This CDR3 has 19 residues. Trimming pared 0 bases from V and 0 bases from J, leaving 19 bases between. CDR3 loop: CASSIDPRDRSPSTDTQYF. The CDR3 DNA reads TGTGCCAGTAGTATAGACCCGAGAGACAGGTCTCCTAGCACAGATACGCAGTATTTT.

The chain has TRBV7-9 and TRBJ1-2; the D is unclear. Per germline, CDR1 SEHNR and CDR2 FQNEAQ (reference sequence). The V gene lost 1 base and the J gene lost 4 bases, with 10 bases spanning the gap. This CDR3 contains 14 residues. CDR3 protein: CASSLEVAVYGYTF. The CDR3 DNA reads TGTGCCAGCAGCTTAGAGGTGGCGGTCTATGGCTACACCTTC. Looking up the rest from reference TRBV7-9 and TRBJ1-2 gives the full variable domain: DTGVSQNPRHKITKRGQNVTFRCDPISEHNRLYWYRQTLGQGPEFLTYFQNEAQLEKSRLLSDRFSAERPKGSFSTLEIQRTEQGDSAMYLCASSLEVAVYGYTFGSGTRLTVV.

This chain's CDR3 is CASSPWGVAGDHEQFF. CDR3 DNA sequence: TGTGCCAGCAGCCCTTGGGGGGTAGCGGGAGACCATGAGCAGTTCTTC. J is TRBJ2-1 and V is TRBV11-1; 9 positions agree with TRBD2. The ends lost 5 bases at V and 8 bases at J; junction bases unmatched: 13. In germline, CDR1 is SGHAT, CDR2 FQDESV (reference sequence). This CDR3 is built from 16 residues.

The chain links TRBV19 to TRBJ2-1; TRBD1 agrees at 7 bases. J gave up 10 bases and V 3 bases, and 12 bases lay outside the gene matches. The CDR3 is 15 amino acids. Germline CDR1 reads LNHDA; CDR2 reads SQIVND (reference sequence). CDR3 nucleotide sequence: TGTGCCAGTAGTATTACAGGGGCCGCTAGTCAGGAGCAGTTCTTC. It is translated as CASSITGAASQEQFF.